The 28 T cell receptor beta chains listed next were all sequenced from one sample in a study of T cells after yellow fever vaccination. TCRdb reanalysed the 5' RACE reads using MiXCR and keeps one entry per CDR3 protein. The sample shows roughly 310,000 distinct CDR3 sequences, 8.5% to 9% of them seen only once. This sample comprised PBMCs, obtained on the day of the first yellow fever vaccination. These receptor sequences come from a young man who received the YFV17D yellow fever vaccine.

This clonotype appeared many times. V is TRBV4-3 and J is TRBJ1-1, with TRBD1 as a possible D gene (5 bases). The V gene lost 1 base and the J gene lost 3 bases, with 18 bases spanning the gap. The CDR3 contains 17 residues. Germline values: CDR1 LGHNA, CDR2 YSLEER. The CDR3 protein is CASSQGQGGPVDTEAFF. In nucleotides, the CDR3 is TGCGCCAGCAGCCAAGGCCAGGGAGGGCCTGTAGACACTGAAGCTTTCTTT.

This clonotype was seen repeatedly, ten times or more. This sequence joins TRBV5-1 and TRBJ2-7; the D is unclear. The germline V and J ends were trimmed by 0 bases and 3 bases, with 10 bases remaining between them. Looked up from germline, CDR1 is SGHRS and CDR2 is YFSETQ. This CDR3 region has 14 residues. CDR3 in DNA: TGCGCCAGCAGCTTGGGAGGCGGACGCTACGAGCAGTACTTC. This codes for CASSLGGGRYEQYF.

The chain has TRBV5-1 and TRBJ2-1, with 7 bases that match TRBD1. The CDR3 spans 15 residues. Germline V gene data show CDR1 as SGHRS and CDR2 as YFSETQ. Unmatched junction bases numbered 5, after V lost 2 bases and J lost 3 bases. The CDR3 reads CASSFRDRHYNEQFF. CDR3 DNA: TGCGCCAGCAGCTTCCGGGACAGACACTACAATGAGCAGTTCTTC.

In this sample, this clonotype turned up many times. The V call is TRBV10-3, the J call TRBJ2-1; 10 bases are shared with TRBD2. Losses at the gene ends were 4 bases for V and 7 bases for J; bases not matched to a gene: 10. The CDR3 covers 16 residues. Germline lookup yields CDR1 ENHRY and CDR2 SYGVKD. CDR3 loop: CAISGQSGGALNEQFF. DNA for the CDR3: TGTGCCATCAGTGGCCAAAGCGGGGGGGCCCTGAATGAGCAGTTCTTC.

This clonotype occurred a few times. This CDR3 reads CSEPGQGYGYTF. The CDR3 bases are TGCAGCGAACCGGGACAGGGTTATGGCTACACCTTC. The J gene is TRBJ1-2, the V gene TRBV20-1, with 9 bases lining up with TRBD1. The germline V gene encodes CDR1 DFQATT and CDR2 SNEGSKA (reference sequence). CDR3 length equals 12 residues.

In this sample, this clonotype turned up many times. The V call is TRBV30, the J call TRBJ1-1; D gene unclear. V shed 0 bases and J shed 6 bases, with 5 bases lying between them. The germline gives CDR1 GTSNPN, CDR2 SVGIG (reference sequence). The CDR3 spans 11 residues. CDR3 region: CAWSVLSEAFF. Here the CDR3 DNA reads TGTGCCTGGAGTGTACTGTCTGAAGCTTTCTTT.

The rearrangement links TRBV19 to TRBJ1-1, with D perhaps matching TRBD1 (6 bases). This CDR3 comprises 16 residues. Trimming took 0 bases from V and 3 from J, leaving 14 bases between them. Per germline, CDR1 LNHDA and CDR2 SQIVND (reference sequence). For the CDR3, the DNA is TGTGCCAGTAGTATAGATCCGACAGGTAGGGACACTGAAGCTTTCTTT. Its translation is CASSIDPTGRDTEAFF.

V and J are TRBV7-9 and TRBJ1-1; no firm D call. Trimming took 5 bases from V and 1 from J, leaving 8 bases between them. The V gene's germline CDR1 is SEHNR and CDR2 FQNEAQ (reference sequence). The CDR3 covers 13 residues. The CDR3 DNA follows: TGTGCCAGCAGCCCAAACAGGAACACTGAAGCTTTCTTT. This translates into CASSPNRNTEAFF.

In this sample, this clonotype turned up a few times. This chain links TRBV9 with TRBJ2-1; 8 bases fit TRBD2. J was trimmed by 8 bases and V by 1 base; bases with no gene match: 5. CDR3 length: 14 amino acids. CDR1 is SGDLS and CDR2 is YYNGEE in the germline V gene. The CDR3 spells CASSVTGGPYEQFF. DNA for the CDR3: TGTGCCAGCAGCGTAACGGGGGGGCCGTATGAGCAGTTCTTC.

Concerning this clonotype: A much larger clone differs from this one at a single base, so this may be a read error. The chain has TRBV4-1 and TRBJ2-7; the D is unclear. CDR1 MGHRA and CDR2 YSYEKL come from the germline V gene. The CDR3 totals 16 residues. The CDR3 sequence is CASSQPTSSLSYEQCF. Written as DNA, the CDR3 is TGCGCCAGCAGCCAACCTACATCATCACTCTCCTACGAGCAGTGCTTC.

This clonotype was recorded many times. This sequence joins TRBV12-3 or TRBV12-4 and TRBJ1-2; the D is unclear. The CDR3 is 14 amino acids. Trimming removed 0 bases from V and 7 bases from J, with 12 bases in between. The DNA of the CDR3 is TGTGCCAGCAGTTTAGCCCGGGGAAAGGGTGGCTACACCTTC. It specifies CASSLARGKGGYTF.

This chain connects TRBV7-2 to TRBJ2-7; TRBD2 matches at 11 bases. The V segment lost 5 bases and the J segment 5 bases; nucleotides outside the gene matches: 8. The germline gives CDR1 SGHTA, CDR2 FQGNSA. The CDR3 runs 15 residues. CDR3 sequence: CASSLWVAGGDEQYF. CDR3 in DNA: TGTGCCAGCAGCCTCTGGGTAGCGGGGGGGGACGAGCAGTACTTC.

V usage is TRBV6-2 or TRBV6-3 and J usage is TRBJ2-1; 7 bases fit TRBD1. The CDR3 consists of 15 residues. Trimming took 2 bases from V and 6 from J; bases not matched to a gene: 7. Germline CDR1 is MNHEY and CDR2 is SVGEGT. CDR3 nucleotides: TGTGCCAGCAGTTACGGGTACAGGGGAGTCAATGAGCAGTTCTTC. Protein sequence: CASSYGYRGVNEQFF.

This clonotype has more than one count but fewer than ten. This chain uses TRBV6-5 with TRBJ2-2; 9 positions agree with TRBD1. CDR1 is MNHEY, CDR2 SVGAGI, per germline. V lost 1 base, J lost 3 bases, and 3 bases stayed unmatched. The CDR3 sequence is 16 residues long. The CDR3 DNA reads as TGTGCCAGCAGTTACTGGGACAGGGCGCACACCGGGGAGCTGTTTTTT. Amino acids: CASSYWDRAHTGELFF.

This clonotype came up a few times. This rearrangement joins TRBV20-1 to TRBJ2-1, with TRBD1 matching 7 bases. Per germline, CDR1 DFQATT and CDR2 SNEGSKA (reference sequence). Trimming removed 3 bases from V and 4 bases from J; junction bases left unmatched: 18. This CDR3 has 18 residues. The CDR3 sequence: CSARRPRQGIYGYNEQFF. The CDR3 bases are TGCAGTGCTAGGAGACCCCGACAGGGAATTTATGGGTACAATGAGCAGTTCTTC.

V usage is TRBV14 and J usage is TRBJ2-2, with 7 nucleotides matching TRBD1. Germline CDR1 is SGHDN and CDR2 is FVKESK. The CDR3 sequence is 15 residues long. Trimming cost V 1 base and J 5 bases; bases outside gene matches: 4. CDR3 loop: CASSQGQGWTGELFF. CDR3 bases: TGTGCCAGCAGCCAAGGACAGGGATGGACCGGGGAGCTGTTTTTT. The full variable domain, with the rest looked up from reference TRBV14 and TRBJ2-2, is EAGVTQFPSHSVIEKGQTVTLRCDPISGHDNLYWYRRVMGKEIKFLLHFVKESKQDESGMPNNRFLAERTGGTYSTLKVQPAELEDSGVYFCASSQGQGWTGELFFGEGSRLTVL.

This clonotype was counted at least ten times. The chain combines TRBV6-5 with TRBJ1-5; TRBD1 agrees at 8 bases. The CDR3 has 14 residues. Germline CDR1 reads MNHEY; CDR2 reads SVGAGI. The ends lost 5 bases at V and 5 bases at J; junction bases unmatched: 5. The CDR3 DNA reads TGTGCCAGCAGTCCGGACAGGGACTATCAGCCCCAGCATTTT. Its protein is CASSPDRDYQPQHF.

CDR3 protein: CASSLGQGAHEQYV. CDR3 bases: TGCGCCAGCAGCTTGGGACAGGGGGCGCACGAGCAGTACGTC. The chain is built from TRBV5-1 and TRBJ2-7; 10 positions agree with TRBD1. The V gene's germline CDR1 is SGHRS and CDR2 YFSETQ. V shed 0 bases, J shed 5 bases, and the junction held 2 bases outside the gene matches. The CDR3 runs 14 residues.

J is TRBJ1-5 and V is TRBV7-2; possible D gene TRBD1, 5 bases. CDR1 and CDR2 (germline): SGHTA, FQGNSA. This CDR3 comprises 15 residues. With 1 base removed from V and 6 bases from J, the gap between germline ends came to 13 bases. The DNA for the CDR3 is TGTGCCAGCAGCTTAGTGGGCGGGGCCGGTCAGCCCCAGCATTTT. This codes for CASSLVGGAGQPQHF. The full variable domain, with the rest looked up from reference TRBV7-2 and TRBJ1-5, is GAGVSQSPSNKVTEKGKDVELRCDPISGHTALYWYRQSLGQGLEFLIYFQGNSAPDKSGLPSDRFSAERTGGSVSTLTIQRTQQEDSAVYLCASSLVGGAGQPQHFGDGTRLSIL.

This clonotype was seen a few times. The junction departs from the called germline gene at one end, perhaps through a read error. The V call is TRBV12-3 or TRBV12-4, the J call TRBJ2-5; 13 bases map to TRBD2. This CDR3 has 22 residues. DNA for the CDR3: TGTGCCAGCAGTGTAGCCGGGACAGTGAAACTAGCGGGGGGGCCGGGCGGAGAGACCCAGTACTTC. This codes for CASSVAGTVKLAGGPGGETQYF.

The V gene is TRBV7-9, the J gene TRBJ2-7, with no clear D. V lost 6 bases and J lost 5, with 14 bases in between. The CDR3 loop spans 13 amino acids. Germline V CDR1 and CDR2: SEHNR, FQNEAQ (reference sequence). CDR3 in amino acids: CASSHGGGDEQYF. CDR3 nucleotides: TGTGCCAGCAGTCATGGTGGTGGCGACGAGCAGTACTTC.

The sample holds a few counts of this clonotype. The chain combines TRBV10-3 with TRBJ2-7; D perhaps matches TRBD2 (6 bases). The V end lost 11 bases, the J end lost 1 base, and 12 bases lay between the germline ends. Germline V lookup: CDR1 ENHRY, CDR2 SYGVKD. The CDR3 totals 12 residues. CDR3 nucleotides: TGTGCCTCGTGCGGGGATTCCTACGAGCAGTACTTC. Translation: CASCGDSYEQYF.

This chain connects TRBV6-2 or TRBV6-3 to TRBJ1-2; D not resolved. V lost 5 bases and J 8 bases, leaving 9 bases between the germline ends. The CDR3 loop spans 11 amino acids. CDR1 and CDR2 from the germline V gene are MNHEY and SVGEGT. The CDR3 here is CASSERLGYTF. CDR3 nucleotides: TGTGCCAGCAGTGAGAGACTAGGCTACACCTTC.

Only a few counts were recorded for this clonotype. This rearrangement joins TRBV5-1 to TRBJ2-5, with D perhaps TRBD1 or TRBD2 (5 bases each). This CDR3 has 15 amino acids. Germline CDR1 is SGHRS and CDR2 is YFSETQ. The germline V and J ends were trimmed by 7 bases and 3 bases, with 19 bases remaining between them. CDR3 sequence: CASLLTGTAEETQYF. The CDR3 coding sequence is TGCGCCAGCTTATTAACCGGGACGGCGGAAGAGACCCAGTACTTC. The whole variable domain, remainder taken from reference TRBV5-1 and TRBJ2-5, is KAGVTQTPRYLIKTRGQQVTLSCSPISGHRSVSWYQQTPGQGLQFLFEYFSETQRNKGNFPGRFSGRQFSNSRSEMNVSTLELGDSALYLCASLLTGTAEETQYFGPGTRLLVL.

Many counts were recorded for this clonotype. The rearrangement uses TRBV5-1 and TRBJ2-7, with D perhaps TRBD1 (5 bases). This CDR3 contains 15 residues. Germline V gene lookup returns CDR1 SGHRS and CDR2 YFSETQ. The ends were cut back, 0 bases at V and 3 bases at J, with 13 bases in the middle. CDR3 region: CASSLATGFSYEQYF. The CDR3 coding sequence is TGCGCCAGCAGCTTGGCCACAGGCTTCAGCTACGAGCAGTACTTC.

This clonotype was detected ten times or more. The CDR3 DNA is TGTGCCAGCAGTCCATGGACAGGGGAACCAGATACGCAGTATTTT. Translating gives CASSPWTGEPDTQYF. The chain joins TRBV27 to TRBJ2-3; 9 nucleotides match TRBD1. V shed 5 bases and J 4 bases; nucleotides not matched to a gene: 7. Germline CDR1 MNHEY, CDR2 SMNVEV (reference sequence). The CDR3 is 15 amino acids.

The chain carries TRBV19 and TRBJ1-1; unclear D gene. Trimming removed 3 bases from V and 0 bases from J, with 11 bases in between. This CDR3 is built from 15 residues. The germline CDR1 and CDR2 sequences are LNHDA and SQIVND (reference sequence). As DNA, the CDR3 is TGTGCCAGTAGTATCGGGGTACCCATGAACACTGAAGCTTTCTTT. It codes for CASSIGVPMNTEAFF.

The gene calls are TRBV12-3 or TRBV12-4 and TRBJ2-1, with no clear D. The CDR3 covers 12 residues. V dropped 6 bases and J dropped 10 bases, with 13 bases sitting between them. CDR3 sequence (DNA): TGTGCCAGCAGCCCTGGCTGGCGGGAGCAGTTCTTC. Protein: CASSPGWREQFF.